This section outlines one T cell receptor beta chain sequence together with its context. The antigen is unknown. CDR1 and CDR2 (germline): SGHKS, YYEKEE (reference sequence). Trimming left V 2 bases short and J 4 bases short, with 12 bases between. The length of the CDR3 is 14 residues. The data stem from a study of regulatory T cells in long-lasting Graves disease. Study-wide background: Graves' patients with a new diagnosis had received antithyroid drugs under 3 months. Study-level points and caveats: Persistent disease exhibited a predilection for TRBV28, TRBJ1-2 and TRBJ2-5.

The TCR beta library used iRepertoire HTBI primers with Arm-PCR amplification of CDR3. TCRdb independently ran MiXCR on the multiplex PCR reads; one entry per CDR3 protein. The table lists some 490,000 distinct CDR3 sequences, 12% of them singletons. Time point given: newly diagnosed GD, antithyroid drugs for less than 3 months. Following extraction of RNA from PBMCs, that RNA was used to make the TCR library. This same sample was also taken into another study, of T cells in Graves' hyperthyroidism and ophthalmopathy. Per that paper: The study excluded patients with uncontrolled infection, other autoimmune disease, pregnancy or lactation.

The source was peripheral blood mononuclear cells (PBMCs), collected at new diagnosis, from a patient treated with antithyroid drugs. The rearrangement joins TRBV5-5 to TRBJ2-5; TRBD1 might be the D (7 bases). The TCR originated in a woman under 40 with Graves disease. The CDR3: CASSFYRGGETQYF. CDR3 bases: TGTGCCAGCAGCTTTTACAGGGGAGGAGAGACCCAGTACTTC.